The present T cell receptor (beta chain) was sequenced within a study of read filtering for tumor transcriptome and immune sequencing (dated by TCRdb to between 2020 and 2021). As for the study more broadly: The cohort was composed of 17 to 20 male and some 13 female patients, with a mean age of roughly 70 years and an age range of about 45 to 90. Using the same bone marrow samples, the study ran both targeted immune repertoire sequencing and bulk whole-transcriptome sequencing and then compared the TCR repertoires from each method. By revised international staging, fewer than ten patients were R-ISS I, about 17 were R-ISS II and over five were R-ISS III. Per sample, about 4.05 to 10.27 million TCR-region mapped reads were obtained with IR-seq, compared with only roughly 85 to 1,300 with RNA-seq. After DNase treatment, whole-transcriptome libraries were prepared with the TruSeq RNA Access Library Prep Kit. A main aim was a read-filtering strategy for immune repertoire data, specifically whether clonotypes supported by a single read should be removed. General conclusions and limits of the study: In IR-seq, about 82% of clonotypes but roughly 3.5% of total reads were represented by single-read clonotypes, whereas in RNA-seq, approximately 73% of clonotypes and approximately 44% of reads were represented by single-read clonotypes. IR-seq captured clonotypes at much higher depth and more reliably than RNA-seq, and smaller IR-seq throughput sufficed to identify most shared clonotypes. When single-read clonotypes were removed, the proportions of shared clonotypes in IR-seq and RNA-seq correlated more strongly. The sorted CD138-negative fraction was a mixed bone marrow immune population, not purified T cells.

This clonotype was detected ten times or more. Which antigen it targets is not known. No much larger clone exists at a distance of one base, and base qualities are not known. Every patient had bone marrow sampled at the time of active disease. Ficoll-Hypaque density gradient centrifugation was used to isolate the bone marrow mononuclear cells. To remove myeloma plasma cells, the cells were labeled with CD138 magnetic microbeads on a MACS separator, and CD138-negative cells were then collected by negative selection. Flow cytometry on an Attune NxT with CD138 antibodies was used to check the purity of the isolated cells. Total RNA was extracted using TRIzol reagent and was quantified on a NanoDrop spectrophotometer. For each patient, the CD138-negative bone marrow sample underwent paired RNA-seq and IR-seq. The Immunoverse kit was used to build TCR libraries from approximately 410 ng RNA, with molecular barcoded adaptors covering alpha/delta and beta/gamma chains. TCR library preparation used the same RNA that went into transcriptome sequencing. TCR libraries were sequenced on an Illumina HiSeq 4000 with 2 x 150 cycles. In the source study's methods: TCR reads were aligned to human V, D, J and C references and assembled into CDR3 clonotypes with MiXCR, including quality filtering and error correction. Clonotype counts and gene usage diversity were analyzed with the tcR package in R. For inspection of raw mapping reads, RNA-seq reads were mapped by STAR aligner version 2.5.3a onto GRCh37 of the human genome. To test the effect of sequencing depth on detected clonotypes, IR-seq fastq files were randomly downsampled using Seqtk 1.3. Starting from the raw public reads, TCRdb applied fastp trimming at Q25, assembled clones with MiXCR and retained in-frame beta chains. For every CDR3 protein sequence, its rows merge into one entry that carries the most common genes and DNA. The V and J calls and clone size are TCRdb's, not the authors'. In this sample the table shows approximately 50,000 distinct CDR3 sequences, 20% to 25% of which occur a single time. Of the sample, about 18% is held by the ten largest clones.

The germline V gene specifies SGHTA as CDR1 and FQGTGA as CDR2. The CDR3 starts with the cysteine, ends with the phenylalanine, and has 17 residues. Of the read, only the CDR3 DNA is kept; its 51 bases are in frame from base 1. Trimming at the junction amounts to 5 bases on V and 5 bases on J, and the germline ends lie 22 bases apart. The V gene is TRBV7-3 and the J gene is TRBJ2-1; the D call is tentative, TRBD1 or TRBD2, as each matches 6 bases. The sequenced sample was a population of CD138-negative cells sorted from bone marrow. The cell subset or site label, read with the paper, signifies: bone marrow mononuclear cells depleted of CD138+ plasma/myeloma cells by negative magnetic selection. The clonotype originates from a donor over 35 with multiple myeloma. The base sequence is TGTGCCAGCAGCCTCTCCTGGCTGGGGGGCTCTAACAATGAGCAGTTCTTC. Its protein reads: CASSLSWLGGSNNEQFF.